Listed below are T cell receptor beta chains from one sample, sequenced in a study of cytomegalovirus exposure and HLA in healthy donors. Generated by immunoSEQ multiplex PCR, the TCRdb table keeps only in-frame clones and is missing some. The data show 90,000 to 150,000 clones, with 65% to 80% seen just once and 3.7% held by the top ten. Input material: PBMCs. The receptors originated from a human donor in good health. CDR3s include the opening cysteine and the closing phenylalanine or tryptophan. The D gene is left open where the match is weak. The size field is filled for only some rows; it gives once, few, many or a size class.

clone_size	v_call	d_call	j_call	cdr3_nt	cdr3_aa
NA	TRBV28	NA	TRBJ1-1	TGTGCCAGCAGTTTTTTAACGGGAGGGGACACTGAAGCTTTCTTT	CASSFLTGGDTEAFF
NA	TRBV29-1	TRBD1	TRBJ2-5	TGCAGCGTCCCGTCCCTGACAGGGACAGAGACCCAGTACTTC	CSVPSLTGTETQYF
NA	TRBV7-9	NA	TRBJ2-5	TGTGCCAGCAGGCTTACTGGGAGTCAAGAGACCCAGTACTTC	CASRLTGSQETQYF
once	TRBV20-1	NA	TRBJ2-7	TGCAGTGCTAGTTTGGAGGGCGAGCAGTACTTC	CSASLEGEQYF
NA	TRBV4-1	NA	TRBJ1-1	TGCGCCAGCAGCGGCCCTTTGAAGAACACTGAAGCTTTCTTT	CASSGPLKNTEAFF
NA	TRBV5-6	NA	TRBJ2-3	TGTGCCAGCAGCGCCAGGGGCCGAACCCATAGCACAGATACGCAGTATTTT	CASSARGRTHSTDTQYF
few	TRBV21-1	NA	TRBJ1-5	TGTGCCAGCCCCTCACTACAGGGCAATCAGCCCCAGCATTTT	CASPSLQGNQPQHF
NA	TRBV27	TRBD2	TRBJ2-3	TGTGCCAGCAGTTTATCACCGGGACTAGCCACAGATACGCAGTATTTT	CASSLSPGLATDTQYF
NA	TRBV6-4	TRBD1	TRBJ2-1	TGTGCCAGCAGCCTTCATTGGACCGGGACAGGATACAATGAGCAGTTCTTC	CASSLHWTGTGYNEQFF
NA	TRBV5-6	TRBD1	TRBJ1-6	TGTGCCAGCAGCTTGCCGGGACAGGGGGCGCGTAATTCACCCCTCCACTTT	CASSLPGQGARNSPLHF
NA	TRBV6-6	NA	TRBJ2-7	TGTGCCAGCAGGGCCGAACGATTGTACTACGAGCAGTACTTC	CASRAERLYYEQYF
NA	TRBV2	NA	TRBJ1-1	TGTGCCAGCAGGAGGACAGAGGAAGCTTTCTTT	CASRRTEEAFF
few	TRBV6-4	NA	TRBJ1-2	TGTGCCAGCAGTGAGGAGTCCAGCTCCTATGGCTACACCTTC	CASSEESSSYGYTF
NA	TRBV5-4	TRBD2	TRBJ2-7	TGTGCCAGCAGCTTTAGCGCTGTGGCTAGCGGGAGCCCCTACGAGCAGTACTTC	CASSFSAVASGSPYEQYF
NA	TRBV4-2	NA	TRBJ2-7	TGTGCCAGCAGCCGGGACACCTACGAGCAGTACTTC	CASSRDTYEQYF
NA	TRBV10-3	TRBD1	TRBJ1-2	TGTGCCACCCAGGCCCTCGCAGGGGGGTTAACCAACTATGGCTACACCTTC	CATQALAGGLTNYGYTF
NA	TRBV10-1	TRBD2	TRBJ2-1	TGCGCCAGCAGCCGGGACTATCAGAATGAGCAGTTCTTC	CASSRDYQNEQFF
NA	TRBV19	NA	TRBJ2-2	TGTGCCACCAGGGGAGATTCCGGGGAGCTGTTTTTT	CATRGDSGELFF
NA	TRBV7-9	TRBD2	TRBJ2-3	TGTGCCAGCAGCCAGCTTACCAGCGGGAGCGGGACAGATACGCAGTATTTT	CASSQLTSGSGTDTQYF
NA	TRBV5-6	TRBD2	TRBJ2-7	TGTGCCAGCAGCCCGGGACTAGCGGGGTTAAAGAGCTCCTACGAGCAGTACTTC	CASSPGLAGLKSSYEQYF